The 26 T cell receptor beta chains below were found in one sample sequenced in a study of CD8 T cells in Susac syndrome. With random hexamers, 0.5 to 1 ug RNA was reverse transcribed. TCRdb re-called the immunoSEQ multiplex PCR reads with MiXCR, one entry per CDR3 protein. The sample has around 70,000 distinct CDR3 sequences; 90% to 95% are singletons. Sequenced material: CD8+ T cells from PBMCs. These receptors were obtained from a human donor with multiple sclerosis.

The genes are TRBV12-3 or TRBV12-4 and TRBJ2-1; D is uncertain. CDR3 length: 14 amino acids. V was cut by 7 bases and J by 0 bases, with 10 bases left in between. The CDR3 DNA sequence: TGTGCCAGCACTCAAAAGAGCTCCTACAATGAGCAGTTCTTC. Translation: CASTQKSSYNEQFF.

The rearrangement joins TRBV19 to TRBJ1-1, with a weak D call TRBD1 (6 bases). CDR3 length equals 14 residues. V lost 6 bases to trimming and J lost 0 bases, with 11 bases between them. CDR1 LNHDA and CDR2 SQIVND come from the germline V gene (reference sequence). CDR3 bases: TGTGCCAGTAGCCCACAGGGACTGAACACTGAAGCTTTCTTT. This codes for CASSPQGLNTEAFF.

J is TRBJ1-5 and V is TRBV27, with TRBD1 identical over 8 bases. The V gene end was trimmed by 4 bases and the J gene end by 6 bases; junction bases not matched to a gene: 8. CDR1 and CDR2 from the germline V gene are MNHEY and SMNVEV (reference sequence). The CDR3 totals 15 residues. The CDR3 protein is CASSSRQGITQPQHF. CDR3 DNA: TGTGCCAGCAGTTCCAGACAGGGGATTACTCAGCCCCAGCATTTT.

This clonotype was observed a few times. The CDR3 DNA sequence: TGTGCCAGCGGTGACACTGAAGCTTTCTTT. Translated, it gives CASGDTEAFF. The chain carries TRBV6-2 or TRBV6-3 and TRBJ1-1; D gene unclear. CDR3 length: 10 residues. V lost 8 bases, J lost 3 bases, and 4 bases lay in between. Germline lookup yields CDR1 MNHEY and CDR2 SVGEGT.

The CDR3 bases are TGTGCCAGCAGCAGACAGGGGGCTAATGAAAAACTGTTTTTT. It codes for CASSRQGANEKLFF. The chain carries TRBV9 and TRBJ1-4, with 9 bases that match TRBD1. Germline V gives CDR1 SGDLS, CDR2 YYNGEE. Losses at the gene ends were 4 bases for V and 3 bases for J; bases not matched to a gene: 1. The CDR3 is made up of 14 amino acids.

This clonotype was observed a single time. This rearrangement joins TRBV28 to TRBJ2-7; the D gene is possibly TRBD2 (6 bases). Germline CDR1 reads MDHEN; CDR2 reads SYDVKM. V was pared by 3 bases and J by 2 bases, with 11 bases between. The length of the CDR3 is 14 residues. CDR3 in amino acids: CASSFRGGPYEQYF. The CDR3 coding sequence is TGTGCCAGCAGTTTCCGTGGAGGGCCCTACGAGCAGTACTTC.

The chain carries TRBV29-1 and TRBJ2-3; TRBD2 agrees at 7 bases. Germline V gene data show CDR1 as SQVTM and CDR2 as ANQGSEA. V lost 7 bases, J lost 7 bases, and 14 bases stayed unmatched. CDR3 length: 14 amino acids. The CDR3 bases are TGCAGCGCCTTGATTCTCGAGCGGGGAAATACGCAGTATTTT. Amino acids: CSALILERGNTQYF.

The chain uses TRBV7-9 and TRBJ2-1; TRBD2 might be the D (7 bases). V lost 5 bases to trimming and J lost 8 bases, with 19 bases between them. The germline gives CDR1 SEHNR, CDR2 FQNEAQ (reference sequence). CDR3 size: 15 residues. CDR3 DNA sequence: TGTGCCAGCAGCCCCGGGGGCGGGGGCCCAGATGAGCAGTTCTTC. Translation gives CASSPGGGGPDEQFF.

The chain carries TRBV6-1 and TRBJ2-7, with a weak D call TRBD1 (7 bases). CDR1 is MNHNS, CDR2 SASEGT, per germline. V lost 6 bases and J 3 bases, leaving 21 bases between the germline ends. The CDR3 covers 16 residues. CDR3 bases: TGTGCCAGCAGCTTCACCGGCGGGACAGCCAACTACGAGCAGTACTTC. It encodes CASSFTGGTANYEQYF.

The CDR3 reads CASSPSGAGPMSSYNEQFF. In nucleotides, the CDR3 is TGCGCCAGCAGCCCAAGCGGGGCCGGTCCCATGAGCTCCTACAATGAGCAGTTCTTC. J is TRBJ2-1 and V is TRBV4-1, with 7 bases fitting TRBD2. This CDR3 has 19 amino acids. Germline CDR1 reads MGHRA; CDR2 reads YSYEKL. The V gene end was trimmed by 4 bases and the J gene end by 0 bases; junction bases not matched to a gene: 15.

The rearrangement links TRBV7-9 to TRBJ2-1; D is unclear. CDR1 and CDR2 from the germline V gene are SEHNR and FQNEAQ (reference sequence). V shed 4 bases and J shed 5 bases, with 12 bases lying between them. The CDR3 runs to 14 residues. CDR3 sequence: CASSSLDADNEQFF. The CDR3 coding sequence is TGTGCCAGCAGCTCCCTGGACGCAGACAATGAGCAGTTCTTC.

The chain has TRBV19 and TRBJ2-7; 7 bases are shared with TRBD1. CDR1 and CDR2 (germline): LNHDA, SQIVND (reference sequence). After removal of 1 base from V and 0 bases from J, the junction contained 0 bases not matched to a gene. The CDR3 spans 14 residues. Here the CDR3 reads CASSIGDSSYEQYF. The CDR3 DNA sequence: TGTGCCAGTAGTATAGGGGACAGCTCCTACGAGCAGTACTTC.

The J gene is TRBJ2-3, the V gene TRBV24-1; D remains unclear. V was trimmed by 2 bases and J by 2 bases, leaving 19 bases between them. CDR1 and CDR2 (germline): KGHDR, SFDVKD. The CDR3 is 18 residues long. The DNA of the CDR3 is TGTGCCACCAGTGATTGGGGAACTTACGAGCCAAACACAGATACGCAGTATTTT. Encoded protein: CATSDWGTYEPNTDTQYF.

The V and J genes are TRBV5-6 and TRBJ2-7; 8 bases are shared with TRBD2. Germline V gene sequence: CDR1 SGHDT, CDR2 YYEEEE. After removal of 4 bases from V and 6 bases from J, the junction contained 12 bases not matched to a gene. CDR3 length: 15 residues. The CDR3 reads CASSVSGTSLGEQYF. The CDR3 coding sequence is TGTGCCAGCAGCGTATCCGGGACTAGTTTGGGCGAGCAGTACTTC.

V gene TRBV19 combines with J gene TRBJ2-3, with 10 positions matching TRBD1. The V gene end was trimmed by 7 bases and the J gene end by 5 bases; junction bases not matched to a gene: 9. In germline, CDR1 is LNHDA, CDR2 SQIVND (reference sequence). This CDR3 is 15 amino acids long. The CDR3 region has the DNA TGTGCCAGTAACGCCGACAGGGGGCGCGAAGATACGCAGTATTTT. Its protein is CASNADRGREDTQYF.

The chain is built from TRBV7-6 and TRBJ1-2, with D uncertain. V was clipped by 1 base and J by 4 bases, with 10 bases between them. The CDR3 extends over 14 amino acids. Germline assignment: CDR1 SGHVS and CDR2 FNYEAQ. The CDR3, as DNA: TGTGCCAGCAGCTTAGTCGGCGAACCCTATGGCTACACCTTC. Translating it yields CASSLVGEPYGYTF.

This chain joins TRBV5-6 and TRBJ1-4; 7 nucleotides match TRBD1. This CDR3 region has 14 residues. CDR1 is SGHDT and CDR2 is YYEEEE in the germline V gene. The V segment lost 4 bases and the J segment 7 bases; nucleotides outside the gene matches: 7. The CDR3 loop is CASSGGTDAEKLFF. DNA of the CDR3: TGTGCCAGCAGCGGAGGGACAGACGCTGAAAAACTGTTTTTT.

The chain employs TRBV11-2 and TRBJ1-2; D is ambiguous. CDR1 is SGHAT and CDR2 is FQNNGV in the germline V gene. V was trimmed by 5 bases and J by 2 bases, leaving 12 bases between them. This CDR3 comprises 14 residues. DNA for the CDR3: TGTGCCAGCAGCCAAATCCCCGGGAACTATGGCTACACCTTC. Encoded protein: CASSQIPGNYGYTF.

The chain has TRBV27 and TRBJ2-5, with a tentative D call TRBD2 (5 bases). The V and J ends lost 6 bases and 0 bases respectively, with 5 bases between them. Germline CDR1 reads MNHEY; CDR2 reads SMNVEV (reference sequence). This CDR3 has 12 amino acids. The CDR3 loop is CASRGDQETQYF. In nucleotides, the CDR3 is TGTGCCAGCAGGGGAGACCAAGAGACCCAGTACTTC.

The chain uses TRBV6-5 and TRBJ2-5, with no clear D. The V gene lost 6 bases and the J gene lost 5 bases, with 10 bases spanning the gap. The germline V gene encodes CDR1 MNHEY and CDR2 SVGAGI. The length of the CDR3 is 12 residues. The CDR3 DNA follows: TGTGCCAGCAGCCCCAACCGGGAGACCCAGTACTTC. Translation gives CASSPNRETQYF.

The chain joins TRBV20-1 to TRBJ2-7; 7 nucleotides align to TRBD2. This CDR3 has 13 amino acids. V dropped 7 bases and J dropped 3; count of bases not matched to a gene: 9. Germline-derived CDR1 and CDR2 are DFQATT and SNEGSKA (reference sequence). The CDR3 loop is CSVSGEVDYEQYF. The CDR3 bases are TGCAGTGTGAGCGGGGAAGTCGACTACGAGCAGTACTTC.

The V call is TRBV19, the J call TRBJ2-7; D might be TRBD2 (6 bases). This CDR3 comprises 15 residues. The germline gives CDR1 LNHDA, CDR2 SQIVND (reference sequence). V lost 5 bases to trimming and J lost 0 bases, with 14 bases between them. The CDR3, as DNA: TGTGCCAGTAGTCCCTGGGACGGGAGCTCCTACGAGCAGTACTTC. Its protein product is CASSPWDGSSYEQYF.

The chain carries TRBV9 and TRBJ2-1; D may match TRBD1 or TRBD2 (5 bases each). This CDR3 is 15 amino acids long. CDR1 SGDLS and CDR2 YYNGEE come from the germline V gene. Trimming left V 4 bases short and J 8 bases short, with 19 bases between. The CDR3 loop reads CASSFTGTDLHEQFF. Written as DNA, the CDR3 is TGTGCCAGCAGCTTTACCGGGACCGACCTCCATGAGCAGTTCTTC.

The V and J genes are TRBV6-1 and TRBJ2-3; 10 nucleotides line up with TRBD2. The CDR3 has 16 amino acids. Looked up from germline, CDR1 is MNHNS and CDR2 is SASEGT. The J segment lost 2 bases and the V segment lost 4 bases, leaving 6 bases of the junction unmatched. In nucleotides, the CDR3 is TGTGCCAGCAGTGGGGGACTAGCGAGGTTCACAGATACGCAGTATTTT. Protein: CASSGGLARFTDTQYF.

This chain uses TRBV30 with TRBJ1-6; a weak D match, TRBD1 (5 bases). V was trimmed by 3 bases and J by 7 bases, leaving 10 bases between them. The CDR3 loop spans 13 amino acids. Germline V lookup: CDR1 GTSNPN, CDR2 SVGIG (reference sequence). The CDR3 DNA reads TGTGCCTGGAGGGAACAGGAGAATTCACCCCTCCACTTT. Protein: CAWREQENSPLHF.

The CDR3 DNA reads as TGTGCCAGCAGCGTAGCAGGGAATTTGAACACTGAAGCTTTCTTT. Protein product: CASSVAGNLNTEAFF. The V call is TRBV6-2 or TRBV6-3, the J call TRBJ1-1; D is possibly TRBD1 (5 bases). There are 15 residues in the CDR3. Germline CDR1 MNHEY, CDR2 SVGEGT. The germline V and J ends were trimmed by 6 bases and 0 bases, with 14 bases remaining between them.